This T cell receptor beta chain was found in a study of T cell responses to AZD1222 COVID-19 vaccine. Points on this clone: Its antigen is unidentified.

The length of the CDR3 is 12 residues. Germline-derived CDR1 and CDR2 are MDHEN and SYDVKM. The ends were cut back, 6 bases at V and 0 bases at J, with 3 bases in the middle. Method: immunoSEQ multiplex PCR; TCRdb's copy keeps in-frame clones and lacks some. The sample yields about 260,000 clones, 93% seen once. Study-level findings and limits: The breadth and depth of Spike-specific TCRs increased once two AZD1222 doses had been given. Mapped onto spike, vaccine-associated CD4 TCRs spanned it and were dominant at 160-218 and 743-854.

This material consisted of peripheral blood, taken on day 0 of AZD1222 vaccination. This receptor was obtained from an adult in good health. The chain is built from TRBV28 and TRBJ1-5; D unresolved. CDR3 sequence: CASRDSNQPQHF. The DNA of the CDR3 is TGTGCCAGCAGGGATAGCAATCAGCCCCAGCATTTT.